The sequence of this TCR beta chain was determined in a study of T cell responses to AZD1222 COVID-19 vaccine. Broader study findings: White British ancestry dominated among donors, who included more females, and clonal diversity was possibly underestimated. An increase in Spike-specific TCR breadth and depth was observed after two AZD1222 doses.

CDR3 length equals 19 residues. Germline loops: CDR1 SGHVS, CDR2 FQNEAQ. The V end lost 2 bases, the J end lost 7 bases, and 29 bases lay between the germline ends. Here immunoSEQ multiplex PCR was the method, and the copy in TCRdb shows in-frame clones only, minus some. This sample carries approximately 76,000 clones, 75% to 95% of them seen once, and the ten largest clones take roughly 4.5%. Concerning this clone: Its specificity is unknown.

The input for sequencing was peripheral blood, taken on day 0 of MenACWY control vaccination. This clonotype was obtained from an adult in good health. V is TRBV7-8 and J is TRBJ1-1, with D unresolved. The CDR3 loop is CASSLTSWALPGNEREAFF. DNA for the CDR3: TGTGCCAGCAGCTTAACCTCGTGGGCCCTCCCGGGCAATGAACGTGAAGCTTTCTTT.